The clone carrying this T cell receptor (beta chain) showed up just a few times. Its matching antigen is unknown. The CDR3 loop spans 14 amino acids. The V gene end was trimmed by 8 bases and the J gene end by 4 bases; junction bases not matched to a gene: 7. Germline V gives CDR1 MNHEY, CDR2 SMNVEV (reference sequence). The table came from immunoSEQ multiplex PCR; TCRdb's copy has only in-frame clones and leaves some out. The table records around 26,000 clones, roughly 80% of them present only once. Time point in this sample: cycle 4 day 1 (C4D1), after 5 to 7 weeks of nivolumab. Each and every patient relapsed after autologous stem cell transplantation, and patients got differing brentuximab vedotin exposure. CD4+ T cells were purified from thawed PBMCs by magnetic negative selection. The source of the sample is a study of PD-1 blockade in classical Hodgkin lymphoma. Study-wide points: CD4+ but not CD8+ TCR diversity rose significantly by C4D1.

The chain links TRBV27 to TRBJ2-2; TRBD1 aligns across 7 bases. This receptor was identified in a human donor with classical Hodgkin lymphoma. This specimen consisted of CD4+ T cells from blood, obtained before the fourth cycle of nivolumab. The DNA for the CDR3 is TGTGCCAGCGGTAAGGCAGGGGGCACCGGGGAGCTGTTTTTT. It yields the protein CASGKAGGTGELFF.